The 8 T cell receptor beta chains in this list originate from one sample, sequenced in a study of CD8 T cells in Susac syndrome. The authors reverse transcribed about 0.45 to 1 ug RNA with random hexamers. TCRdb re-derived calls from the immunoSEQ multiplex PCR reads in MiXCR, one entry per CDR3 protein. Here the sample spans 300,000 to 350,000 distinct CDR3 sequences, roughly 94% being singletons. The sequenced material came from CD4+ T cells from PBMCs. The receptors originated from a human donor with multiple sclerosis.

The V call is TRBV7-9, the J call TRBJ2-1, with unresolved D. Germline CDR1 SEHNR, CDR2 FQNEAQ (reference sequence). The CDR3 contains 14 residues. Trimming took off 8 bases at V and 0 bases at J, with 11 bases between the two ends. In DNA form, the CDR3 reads TGTGCCAGCTTCCGGGCCTCCTCCTACAATGAGCAGTTCTTC. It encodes CASFRASSYNEQFF.

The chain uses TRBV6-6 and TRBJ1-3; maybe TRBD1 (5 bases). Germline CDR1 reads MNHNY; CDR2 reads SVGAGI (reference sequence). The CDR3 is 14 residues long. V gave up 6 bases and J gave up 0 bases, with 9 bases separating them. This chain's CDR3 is CASRRGDSGNTIYF. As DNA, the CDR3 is TGTGCCAGCAGGAGGGGCGACTCTGGAAACACCATATATTTT.

CDR3 region: CASSVFTDTQYF. The CDR3 region has the DNA TGTGCCAGCAGCGTCTTCACAGATACGCAGTATTTT. This sequence joins TRBV13 and TRBJ2-3; D is uncertain. The length of the CDR3 is 12 residues. V lost 5 bases to trimming and J lost 2 bases, with 5 bases between them. Looked up from germline, CDR1 is PRHDT and CDR2 is FYEKMQ (reference sequence).

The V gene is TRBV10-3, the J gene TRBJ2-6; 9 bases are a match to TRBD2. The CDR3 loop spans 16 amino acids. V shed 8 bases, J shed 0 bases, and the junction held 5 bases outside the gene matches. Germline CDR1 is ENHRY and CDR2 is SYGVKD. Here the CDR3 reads CAIPSGRTSGANVLTF. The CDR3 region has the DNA TGTGCCATCCCCAGCGGGAGGACCTCTGGGGCCAACGTCCTGACTTTC.

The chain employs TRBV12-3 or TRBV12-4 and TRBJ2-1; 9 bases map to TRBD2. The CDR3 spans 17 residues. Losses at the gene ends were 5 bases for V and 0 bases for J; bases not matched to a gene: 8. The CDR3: CASSRESGRSSYNEQFF. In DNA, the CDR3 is TGTGCCAGCAGTCGAGAAAGCGGGAGGAGCTCCTACAATGAGCAGTTCTTC.

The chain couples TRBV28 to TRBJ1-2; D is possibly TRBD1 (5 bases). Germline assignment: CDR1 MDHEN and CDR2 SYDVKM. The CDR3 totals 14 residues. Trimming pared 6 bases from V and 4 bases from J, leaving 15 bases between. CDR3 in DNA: TGTGCCAGCAGCCAGAATAGACAGCCCTATGGCTACACCTTC. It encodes CASSQNRQPYGYTF.

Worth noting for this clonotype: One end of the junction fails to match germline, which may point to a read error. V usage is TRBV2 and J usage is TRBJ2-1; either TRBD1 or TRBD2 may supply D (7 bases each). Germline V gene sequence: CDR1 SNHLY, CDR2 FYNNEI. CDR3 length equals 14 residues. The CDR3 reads CASRSDREGPYPPF. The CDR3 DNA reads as TGTGCCAGCCGGTCCGACAGGGAGGGTCCTTATCCCCCCTTC.

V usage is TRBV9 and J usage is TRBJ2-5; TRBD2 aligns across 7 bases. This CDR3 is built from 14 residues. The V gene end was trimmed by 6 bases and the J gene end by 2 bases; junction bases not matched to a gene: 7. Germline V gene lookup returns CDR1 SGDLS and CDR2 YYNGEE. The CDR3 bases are TGTGCCAGCACCCGTGGGGGGGAGCAAGAGACCCAGTACTTC. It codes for CASTRGGEQETQYF. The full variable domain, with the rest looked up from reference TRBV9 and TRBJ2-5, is DSGVTQTPKHLITATGQRVTLRCSPRSGDLSVYWYQQSLDQGLQFLIQYYNGEERAKGNILERFSAQQFPDLHSELNLSSLELGDSALYFCASTRGGEQETQYFGPGTRLLVL.